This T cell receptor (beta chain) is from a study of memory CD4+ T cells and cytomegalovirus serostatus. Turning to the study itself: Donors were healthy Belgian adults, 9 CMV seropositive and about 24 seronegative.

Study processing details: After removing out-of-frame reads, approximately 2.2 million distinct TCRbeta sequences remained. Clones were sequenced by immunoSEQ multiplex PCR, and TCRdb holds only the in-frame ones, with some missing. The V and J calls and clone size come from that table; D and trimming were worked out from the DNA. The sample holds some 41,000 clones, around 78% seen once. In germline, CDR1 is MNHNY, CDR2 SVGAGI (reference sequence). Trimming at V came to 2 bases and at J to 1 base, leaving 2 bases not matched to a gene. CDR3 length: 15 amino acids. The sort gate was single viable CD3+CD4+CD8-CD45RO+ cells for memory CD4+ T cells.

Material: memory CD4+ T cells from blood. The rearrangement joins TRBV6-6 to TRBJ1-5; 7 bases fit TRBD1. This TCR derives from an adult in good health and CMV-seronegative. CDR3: CASSYGTDSNQPQHF. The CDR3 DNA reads TGTGCCAGCAGTTACGGGACAGACAGCAATCAGCCCCAGCATTTT.